A single sample gave rise to the 6 T cell receptor beta chains below, sequenced in a study of monozygotic twins with inflammatory bowel disease. TCRdb reprocessed the 5' RACE reads, with one entry per CDR3 protein and no DNA. Its table records some 150,000 distinct CDR3 sequences. The sequencing sample was made of blood. These receptors all come from a human donor with ulcerative colitis or Crohn's disease, or a healthy co-twin of an affected twin (not recorded which).

V is TRBV6-2 or TRBV6-3 and J is TRBJ2-4; TCRdb proposes TRBD1, but this gene call is untestable without DNA. CDR1 MNHEY and CDR2 SVGEGT come from the germline V gene. This CDR3 is 20 amino acids long. The CDR3 reads CASSSRLEDRGRVAKNIQYF.

The chain combines TRBV5-1 with TRBJ2-3; TCRdb's assignment of TRBD1 cannot be checked, as there is no DNA. The germline V gene encodes CDR1 SGHRS and CDR2 YFSETQ. The CDR3 has 17 amino acids. The CDR3 spells CASRWAPGVIVADTQYF.

The chain uses TRBV9 and TRBJ1-1. This CDR3 comprises 14 residues. Germline lookup yields CDR1 SGDLS and CDR2 YYNGEE. CDR3 sequence: CASSPGTRNTEAFF.

The chain combines TRBV5-5 with TRBJ2-7. This CDR3 region has 16 residues. Germline values: CDR1 SGHKS, CDR2 YYEKEE (reference sequence). CDR3: CASSLGGSGASYEQYF.

The J gene is TRBJ2-3, the V gene TRBV18; TCRdb proposes TRBD1, but this gene call is untestable without DNA. This CDR3 has 14 residues. Germline CDR1 reads KGHSH; CDR2 reads LQKENI. CDR3 in amino acids: CASSLPGQGNTQYF.

This rearrangement joins TRBV24-1 to TRBJ2-5; the D call from TCRdb, TRBD1, cannot be confirmed without DNA. The CDR3 runs to 12 residues. CDR1 is KGHDR, CDR2 SFDVKD, per germline. CDR3 residues: CATSQVGRRQYF.